One and the same sample provided the 5 T cell receptor beta chains below, sequenced in a study of shared clonotypes between healthy human individuals. Here immunoSEQ multiplex PCR was the method, and the copy in TCRdb shows in-frame clones only, minus some. The repertoire includes about 1.5 million clones, 95% to 99% of them detected once, and roughly 0.4% sits in the top ten. The sample taken for sequencing was naive CD4+ T cells sorted from blood. Subset indicated: CD45RA+ positively selected. The receptors derive from a man aged 25 to 40 in good health.

This chain uses TRBV7-9 with TRBJ2-2, with 8 bases lining up with TRBD2. CDR3 length equals 15 residues. CDR1 and CDR2 from the germline V gene are SEHNR and FQNEAQ (reference sequence). V was pared by 3 bases and J by 4 bases, with 4 bases of the junction left unmatched. The CDR3 region is CASSLGGRITGELFF. The CDR3 coding sequence is TGTGCCAGCAGCTTGGGCGGGAGGATCACCGGGGAGCTGTTTTTT.

J is TRBJ2-2 and V is TRBV7-8; no reliable D call. Looked up from germline, CDR1 is SGHVS and CDR2 is FQNEAQ. The V end was cut by 1 base, the J end by 0 bases, with 3 bases between. The CDR3 loop spans 14 amino acids. Here the CDR3 DNA reads TGTGCCAGCAGCTTAGGAGCGAACACCGGGGAGCTGTTTTTT. Amino acids: CASSLGANTGELFF.

The rearrangement links TRBV5-1 to TRBJ2-1; 7 bases are shared with TRBD2. The CDR3 covers 15 residues. In germline, CDR1 is SGHRS, CDR2 YFSETQ. Germline trimming cut 0 bases from V and 13 bases from J; bases unmatched to any gene: 13. CDR3 in DNA: TGCGCCAGCAGCTTGGTTGCGGGAGAGACAATGAGTCAGTTCTTC. Residues: CASSLVAGETMSQFF.

V is TRBV11-2 and J is TRBJ1-2; a possible D gene is TRBD1 (5 bases). The germline V gene has CDR1 SGHAT and CDR2 FQNNGV. This CDR3 spans 15 amino acids. Trimming pared 1 base from V and 8 bases from J, leaving 17 bases between. The CDR3 DNA sequence: TGTGCCAGCAGCTTAGTTGGGGCTCGGGCAGCCGGCTACACCTTC. Amino acid sequence: CASSLVGARAAGYTF.

The V call is TRBV28, the J call TRBJ2-7; a weak D match, TRBD2 (6 bases). Trimming took off 8 bases at V and 6 bases at J, with 17 bases between the two ends. The length of the CDR3 is 13 residues. Germline values: CDR1 MDHEN, CDR2 SYDVKM. The CDR3 DNA reads TGTGCCAGCGGAAGCGGGCCAGGGCTCGAGCAGTACTTC. Its protein is CASGSGPGLEQYF.